A single sample is the source of the 8 T cell receptor beta chains below, sequenced in a study of technical replicates of blood from several donors. TCRdb's table, derived via immunoSEQ multiplex PCR, lists solely in-frame clones and lacks some. Of about 97,000 clones in the sample, approximately 96% were seen once. What was sequenced was T cells isolated from PBMCs. These receptors came from a human donor in good health.

The chain employs TRBV14 and TRBJ1-2; D possibly corresponds to TRBD1 (5 bases). Trimming shortened V by 0 bases and J by 4 bases, and 6 bases separated the two germline ends. This CDR3 is 13 amino acids long. Germline V gives CDR1 SGHDN, CDR2 FVKESK. As DNA, the CDR3 is TGTGCCAGCAGCCAAGAGCAGGGCTATGGCTACACCTTC. Its translation: CASSQEQGYGYTF.

This sequence joins TRBV4-1 and TRBJ2-3; TRBD2 matches 12 bases. Losses at the gene ends were 4 bases for V and 4 bases for J; bases not matched to a gene: 6. CDR3 size: 16 residues. Germline lookup yields CDR1 MGHRA and CDR2 YSYEKL. DNA of the CDR3: TGCGCCAGCAGCCGGACTAGCGGGAATGAGGCAGATACGCAGTATTTT. It translates to CASSRTSGNEADTQYF.

This sequence joins TRBV6-5 and TRBJ2-7; D unclear. CDR1 and CDR2 from the germline V gene are MNHEY and SVGAGI. Trimming removed 4 bases at V and 0 bases at J, with 13 bases between. The CDR3 totals 15 residues. The DNA of the CDR3 is TGTGCCAGCAGTTTGGAGACTTCCAGCTCCTACGAGCAGTACTTC. It codes for CASSLETSSSYEQYF.

The gene calls are TRBV4-3 and TRBJ2-2; 7 nucleotides agree with TRBD1. The V gene end was trimmed by 8 bases and the J gene end by 3 bases; junction bases not matched to a gene: 6. The CDR3 spans 14 residues. Germline V gene sequence: CDR1 LGHNA, CDR2 YSLEER. The CDR3 here is CASQTGAYTGELFF. CDR3 coding DNA: TGCGCCAGCCAAACAGGGGCTTACACCGGGGAGCTGTTTTTT.

V gene TRBV7-2 combines with J gene TRBJ1-1; no clear D. Trimming removed 4 bases from V and 1 base from J, with 13 bases in between. In germline, CDR1 is SGHTA, CDR2 FQGNSA. This CDR3 region has 15 residues. Here the CDR3 reads CASSSQPGRNTEAFF. Written as DNA, the CDR3 is TGTGCCAGCAGCTCCCAGCCAGGAAGGAACACTGAAGCTTTCTTT. Drawing the rest from reference TRBV7-2 and TRBJ1-1, the complete variable domain is GAGVSQSPSNKVTEKGKDVELRCDPISGHTALYWYRQSLGQGLEFLIYFQGNSAPDKSGLPSDRFSAERTGGSVSTLTIQRTQQEDSAVYLCASSSQPGRNTEAFFGQGTRLTVV.

The table lists this clone with a count of one. This chain joins TRBV7-8 and TRBJ2-1; 10 bases are shared with TRBD2. After removal of 1 base from V and 7 bases from J, the junction contained 7 bases not matched to a gene. The V gene's germline CDR1 is SGHVS and CDR2 FQNEAQ. The CDR3 loop spans 16 amino acids. This chain's CDR3 is CASSLVQREGTNEQFF. In nucleotides, the CDR3 is TGTGCCAGCAGCTTAGTGCAGCGGGAGGGTACAAATGAGCAGTTCTTC.

This clone appeared a few times. V is TRBV12-5 and J is TRBJ1-2; no firm D call. Trimming cost V 1 base and J 2 bases, with 8 bases left between them. From germline, CDR1 is LGHNT and CDR2 FRNRAP. The CDR3 runs 14 residues. Here the CDR3 DNA reads TGTGCTAGTGGTTTGGAAACGGTGAACTATGGCTACACCTTC. Amino acids: CASGLETVNYGYTF.

The V call is TRBV5-4, the J call TRBJ1-3, with D tentatively TRBD1 (5 bases). V was trimmed by 4 bases and J by 4 bases, leaving 12 bases between them. This CDR3 has 14 residues. Germline lookup yields CDR1 SGHNT and CDR2 YYREEE (reference sequence). The CDR3 spells CASSPQGRGNTIYF. CDR3 nucleotides: TGTGCCAGCAGCCCTCAGGGCAGAGGAAACACCATATATTTT. Drawing the rest from reference TRBV5-4 and TRBJ1-3, the complete variable domain is ETGVTQSPTHLIKTRGQQVTLRCSSQSGHNTVSWYQQALGQGPQFIFQYYREEENGRGNFPPRFSGLQFPNYSSELNVNALELDDSALYLCASSPQGRGNTIYFGEGSWLTVV.